This TCR beta chain was recovered during a study of blood T cell repertoires in COVID-19. Data came from immunoSEQ multiplex PCR; TCRdb stores just in-frame clones and leaves some out. This table has over 100,000 clones, around 81% appearing once. Sequencing was performed on peripheral blood. The receptor was derived from a human donor in a cohort sampled during active or convalescent COVID-19.

The CDR3, as DNA: TGTGCCAGCAGTCTATACTTTATAGCCGACACTGAAGCTTTCTTT. This gives the protein CASSLYFIADTEAFF. The chain links TRBV27 to TRBJ1-1, with unresolved D. V lost 5 bases to trimming and J lost 3 bases, with 16 bases between them. The V gene's germline CDR1 is MNHEY and CDR2 SMNVEV (reference sequence). The CDR3 loop spans 15 amino acids.